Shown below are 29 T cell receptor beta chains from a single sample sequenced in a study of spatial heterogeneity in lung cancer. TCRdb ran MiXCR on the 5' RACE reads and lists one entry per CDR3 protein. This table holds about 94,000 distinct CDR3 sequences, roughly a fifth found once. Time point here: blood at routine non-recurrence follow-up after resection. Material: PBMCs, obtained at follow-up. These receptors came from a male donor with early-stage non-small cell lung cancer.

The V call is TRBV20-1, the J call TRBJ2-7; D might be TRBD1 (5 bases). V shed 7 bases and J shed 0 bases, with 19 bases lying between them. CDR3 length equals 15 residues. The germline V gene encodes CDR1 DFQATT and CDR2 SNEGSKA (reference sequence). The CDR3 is CSVLRPGMSSYEQYF. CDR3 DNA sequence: TGCAGTGTCCTAAGGCCAGGGATGAGCTCCTACGAGCAGTACTTC.

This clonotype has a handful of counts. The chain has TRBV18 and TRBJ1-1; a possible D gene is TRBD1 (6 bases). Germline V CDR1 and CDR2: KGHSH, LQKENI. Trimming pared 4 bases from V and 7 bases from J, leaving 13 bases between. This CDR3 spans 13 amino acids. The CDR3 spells CASSLSRQVEAFF. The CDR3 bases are TGTGCCAGCTCACTTTCTAGACAGGTTGAAGCTTTCTTT.

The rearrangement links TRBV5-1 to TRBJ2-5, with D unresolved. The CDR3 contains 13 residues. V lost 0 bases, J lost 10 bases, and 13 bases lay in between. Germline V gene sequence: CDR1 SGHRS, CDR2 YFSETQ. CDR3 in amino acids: CASSLDVRASQYF. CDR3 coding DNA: TGCGCCAGCAGCTTGGACGTCCGCGCGAGCCAGTACTTC.

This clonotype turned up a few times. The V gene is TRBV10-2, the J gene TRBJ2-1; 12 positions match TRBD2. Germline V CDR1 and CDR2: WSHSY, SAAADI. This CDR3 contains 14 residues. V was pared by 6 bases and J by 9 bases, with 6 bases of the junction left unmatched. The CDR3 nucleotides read TGCGCCAGCAGGGAGACTAGCGGGAGTGTTGAGCAGTTCTTC. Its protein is CASRETSGSVEQFF.

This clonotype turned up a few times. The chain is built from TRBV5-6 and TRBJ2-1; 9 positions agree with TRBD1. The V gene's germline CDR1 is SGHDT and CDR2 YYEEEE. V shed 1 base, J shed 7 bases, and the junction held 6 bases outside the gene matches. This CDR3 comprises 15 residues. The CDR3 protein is CASSLTGGYSNEQFF. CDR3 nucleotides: TGTGCCAGCAGCTTGACAGGGGGCTACTCGAATGAGCAGTTCTTC.

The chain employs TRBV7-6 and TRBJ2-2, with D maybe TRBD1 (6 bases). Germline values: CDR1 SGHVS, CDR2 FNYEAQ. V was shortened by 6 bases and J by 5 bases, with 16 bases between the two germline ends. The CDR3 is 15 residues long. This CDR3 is CASRSTGFKTGELFF. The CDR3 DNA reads TGTGCCAGCAGATCCACAGGGTTTAAAACCGGGGAGCTGTTTTTT. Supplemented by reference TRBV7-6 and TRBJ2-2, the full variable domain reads GAGVSQSPRYKVTKRGQDVALRCDPISGHVSLYWYRQALGQGPEFLTYFNYEAQQDKSGLPNDRFSAERPEGSISTLTIQRTEQRDSAMYRCASRSTGFKTGELFFGEGSRLTVL.

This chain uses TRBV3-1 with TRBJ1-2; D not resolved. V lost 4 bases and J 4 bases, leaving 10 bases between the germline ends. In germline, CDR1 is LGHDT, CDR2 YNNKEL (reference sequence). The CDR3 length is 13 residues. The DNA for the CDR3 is TGTGCCAGCAGCCTAGGCGGCTCCTATGGCTACACCTTC. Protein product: CASSLGGSYGYTF. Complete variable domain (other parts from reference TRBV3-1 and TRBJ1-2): DTAVSQTPKYLVTQMGNDKSIKCEQNLGHDTMYWYKQDSKKFLKIMFSYNNKELIINETVPNRFSPKSPDKAHLNLHINSLELGDSAVYFCASSLGGSYGYTFGSGTRLTVV.

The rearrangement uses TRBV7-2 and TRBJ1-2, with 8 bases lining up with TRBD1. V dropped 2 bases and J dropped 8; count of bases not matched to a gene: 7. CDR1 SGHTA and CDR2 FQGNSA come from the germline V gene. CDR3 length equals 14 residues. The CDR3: CASSLQSGTGGYTF. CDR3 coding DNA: TGTGCCAGCAGCTTACAATCCGGGACAGGCGGCTACACCTTC.

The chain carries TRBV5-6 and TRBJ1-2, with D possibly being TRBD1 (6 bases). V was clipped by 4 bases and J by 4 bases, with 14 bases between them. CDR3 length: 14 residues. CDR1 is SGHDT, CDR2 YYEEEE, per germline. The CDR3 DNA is TGTGCCAGCAGCCCCGGACAGCTTACCTATGGCTACACCTTC. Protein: CASSPGQLTYGYTF.

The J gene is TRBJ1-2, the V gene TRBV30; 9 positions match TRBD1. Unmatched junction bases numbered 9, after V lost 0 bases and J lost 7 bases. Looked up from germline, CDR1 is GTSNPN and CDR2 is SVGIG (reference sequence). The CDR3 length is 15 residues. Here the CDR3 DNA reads TGTGCCTGGAGTGTACAGGGGGCGAGGTCGAGTGGCTACACCTTC. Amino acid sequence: CAWSVQGARSSGYTF.

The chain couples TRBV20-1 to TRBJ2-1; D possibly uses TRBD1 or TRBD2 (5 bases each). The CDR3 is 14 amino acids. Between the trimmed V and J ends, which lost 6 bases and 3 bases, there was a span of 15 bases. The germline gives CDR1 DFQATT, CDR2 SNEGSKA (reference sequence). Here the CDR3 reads CSAPPGPGYNEQFF. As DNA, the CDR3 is TGCAGTGCGCCTCCGGGACCCGGCTACAATGAGCAGTTCTTC.

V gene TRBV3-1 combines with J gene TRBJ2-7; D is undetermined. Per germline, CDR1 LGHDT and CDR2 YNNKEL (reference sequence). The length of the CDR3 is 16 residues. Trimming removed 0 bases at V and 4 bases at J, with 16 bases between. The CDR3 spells CASSQDRAPLGYEQYF. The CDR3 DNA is TGTGCCAGCAGCCAAGATCGAGCTCCGTTGGGGTACGAGCAGTACTTC.

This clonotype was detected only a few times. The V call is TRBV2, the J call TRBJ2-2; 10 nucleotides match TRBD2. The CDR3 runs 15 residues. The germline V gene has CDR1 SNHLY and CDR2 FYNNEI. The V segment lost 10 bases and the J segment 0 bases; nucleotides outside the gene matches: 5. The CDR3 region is CATLAGGTNTGELFF. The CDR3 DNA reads TGTGCCACCTTAGCGGGGGGCACGAACACCGGGGAGCTGTTTTTT.

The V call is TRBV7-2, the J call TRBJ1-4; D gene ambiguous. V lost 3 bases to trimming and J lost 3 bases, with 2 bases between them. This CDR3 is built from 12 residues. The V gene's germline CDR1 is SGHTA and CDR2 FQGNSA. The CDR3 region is CASSFSNEKLFF. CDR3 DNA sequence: TGTGCCAGCAGCTTCTCTAATGAAAAACTGTTTTTT.

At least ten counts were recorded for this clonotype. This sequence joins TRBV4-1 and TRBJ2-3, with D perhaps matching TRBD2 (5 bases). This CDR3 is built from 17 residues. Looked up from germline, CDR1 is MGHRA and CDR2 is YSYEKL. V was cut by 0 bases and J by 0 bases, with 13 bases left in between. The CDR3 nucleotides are TGCGCCAGCAGCCAAGAAGGACTCGAGATTAGCACAGATACGCAGTATTTT. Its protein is CASSQEGLEISTDTQYF.

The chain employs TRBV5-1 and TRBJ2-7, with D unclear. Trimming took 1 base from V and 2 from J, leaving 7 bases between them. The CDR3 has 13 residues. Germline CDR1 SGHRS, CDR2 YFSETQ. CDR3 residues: CASSLTATYEQYF. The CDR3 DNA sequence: TGCGCCAGCAGCTTGACAGCTACCTACGAGCAGTACTTC.

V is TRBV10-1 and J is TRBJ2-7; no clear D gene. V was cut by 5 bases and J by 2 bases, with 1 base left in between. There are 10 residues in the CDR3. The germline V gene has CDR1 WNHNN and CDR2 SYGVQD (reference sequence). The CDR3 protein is CASSPYEQYV. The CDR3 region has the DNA TGCGCCAGCAGTCCCTACGAGCAGTACGTC.

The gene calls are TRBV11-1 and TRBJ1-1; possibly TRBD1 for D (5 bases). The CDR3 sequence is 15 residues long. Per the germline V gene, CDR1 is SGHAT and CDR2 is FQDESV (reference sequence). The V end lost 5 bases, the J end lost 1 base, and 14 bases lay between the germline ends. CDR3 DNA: TGTGCCAGCAGCCACCCGGGGGGGAAGAACACTGAAGCTTTCTTT. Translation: CASSHPGGKNTEAFF.

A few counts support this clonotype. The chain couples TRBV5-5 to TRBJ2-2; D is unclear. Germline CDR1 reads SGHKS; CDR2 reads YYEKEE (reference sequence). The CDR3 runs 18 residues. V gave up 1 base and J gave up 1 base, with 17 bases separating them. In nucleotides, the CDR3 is TGTGCCAGCAGCTTGTACTTGGGCCCAGCAGGGAACACCGGGGAGCTGTTTTTT. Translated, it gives CASSLYLGPAGNTGELFF. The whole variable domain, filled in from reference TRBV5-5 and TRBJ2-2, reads DAGVTQSPTHLIKTRGQQVTLRCSPISGHKSVSWYQQVLGQGPQFIFQYYEKEERGRGNFPDRFSARQFPNYSSELNVNALLLGDSALYLCASSLYLGPAGNTGELFFGEGSRLTVL.

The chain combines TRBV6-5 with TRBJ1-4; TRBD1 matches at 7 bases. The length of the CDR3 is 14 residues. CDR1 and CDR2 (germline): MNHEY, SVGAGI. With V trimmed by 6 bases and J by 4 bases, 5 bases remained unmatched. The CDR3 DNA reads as TGTGCCAGCAGCCGTGGGACAGTTAATGAAAAACTGTTTTTT. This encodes CASSRGTVNEKLFF.

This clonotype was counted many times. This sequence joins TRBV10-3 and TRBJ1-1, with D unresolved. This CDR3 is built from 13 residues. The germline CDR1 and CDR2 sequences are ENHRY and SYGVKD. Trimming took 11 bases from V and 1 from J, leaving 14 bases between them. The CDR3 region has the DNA TGTGCCGCCCGACAATCCCCGAACACTGAAGCTTTCTTT. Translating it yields CAARQSPNTEAFF.

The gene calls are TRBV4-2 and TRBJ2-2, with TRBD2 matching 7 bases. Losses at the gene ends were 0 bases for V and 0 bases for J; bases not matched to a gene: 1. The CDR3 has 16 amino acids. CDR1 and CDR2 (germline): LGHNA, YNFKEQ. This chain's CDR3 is CASSQDLAANTGELFF. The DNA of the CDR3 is TGTGCCAGCAGCCAAGATCTAGCGGCGAACACCGGGGAGCTGTTTTTT.

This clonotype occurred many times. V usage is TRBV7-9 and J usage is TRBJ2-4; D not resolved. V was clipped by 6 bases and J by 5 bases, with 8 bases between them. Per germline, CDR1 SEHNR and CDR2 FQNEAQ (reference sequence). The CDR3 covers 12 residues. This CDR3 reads CASRSIENIQYF. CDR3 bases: TGTGCCAGCAGGTCCATCGAAAACATTCAGTACTTC.

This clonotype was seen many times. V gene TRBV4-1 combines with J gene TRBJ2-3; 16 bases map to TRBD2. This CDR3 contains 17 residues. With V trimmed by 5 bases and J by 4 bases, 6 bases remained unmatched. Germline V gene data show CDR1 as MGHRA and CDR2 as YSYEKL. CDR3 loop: CASSKYGTSGGADTQYF. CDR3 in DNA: TGCGCCAGCAGCAAATATGGGACTAGCGGGGGGGCAGATACGCAGTATTTT.

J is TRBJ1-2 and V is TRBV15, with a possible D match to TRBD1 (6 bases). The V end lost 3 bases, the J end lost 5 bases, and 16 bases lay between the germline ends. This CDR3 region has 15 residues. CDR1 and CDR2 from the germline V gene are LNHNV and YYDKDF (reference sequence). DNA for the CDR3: TGTGCCACCAGCAGGGAACAGGGATTTCGTTATGGCTACACCTTC. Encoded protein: CATSREQGFRYGYTF.

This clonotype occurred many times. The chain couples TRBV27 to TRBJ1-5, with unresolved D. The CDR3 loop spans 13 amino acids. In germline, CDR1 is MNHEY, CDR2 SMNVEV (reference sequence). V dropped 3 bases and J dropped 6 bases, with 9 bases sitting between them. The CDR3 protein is CASSFGVSQPQHF. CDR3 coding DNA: TGTGCCAGCAGTTTTGGCGTAAGTCAGCCCCAGCATTTT.

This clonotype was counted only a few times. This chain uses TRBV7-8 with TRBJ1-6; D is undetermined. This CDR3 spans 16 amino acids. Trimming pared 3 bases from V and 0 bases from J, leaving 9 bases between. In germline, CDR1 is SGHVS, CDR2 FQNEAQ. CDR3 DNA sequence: TGTGCCAGCAGCTTTTCTCCCAGCTCCTATAATTCACCCCTCCACTTT. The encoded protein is CASSFSPSSYNSPLHF.

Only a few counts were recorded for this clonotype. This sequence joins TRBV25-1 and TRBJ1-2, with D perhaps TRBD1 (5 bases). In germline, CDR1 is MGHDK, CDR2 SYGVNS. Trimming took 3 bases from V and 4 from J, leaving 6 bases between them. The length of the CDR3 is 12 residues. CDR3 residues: CASSDRVYGYTF. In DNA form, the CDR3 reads TGTGCCAGCAGTGACAGGGTCTATGGCTACACCTTC.

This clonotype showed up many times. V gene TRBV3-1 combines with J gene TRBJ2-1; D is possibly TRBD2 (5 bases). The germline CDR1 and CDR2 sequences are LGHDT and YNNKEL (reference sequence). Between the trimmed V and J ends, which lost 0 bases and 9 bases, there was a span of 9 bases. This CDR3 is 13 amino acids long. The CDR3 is CASSQDLGSEQFF. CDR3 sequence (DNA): TGTGCCAGCAGCCAAGATCTGGGGAGTGAGCAGTTCTTC.